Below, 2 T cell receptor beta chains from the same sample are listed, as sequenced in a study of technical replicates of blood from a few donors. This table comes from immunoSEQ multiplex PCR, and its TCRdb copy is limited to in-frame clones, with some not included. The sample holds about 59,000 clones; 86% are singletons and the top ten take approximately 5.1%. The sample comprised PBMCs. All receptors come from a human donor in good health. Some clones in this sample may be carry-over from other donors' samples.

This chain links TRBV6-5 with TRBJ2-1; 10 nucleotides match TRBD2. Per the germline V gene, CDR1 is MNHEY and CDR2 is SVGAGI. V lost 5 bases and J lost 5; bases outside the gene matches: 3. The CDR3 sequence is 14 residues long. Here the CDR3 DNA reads TGTGCCAGCAGTATCGGGACTAGCGACAATGAGCAGTTCTTC. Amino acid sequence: CASSIGTSDNEQFF.

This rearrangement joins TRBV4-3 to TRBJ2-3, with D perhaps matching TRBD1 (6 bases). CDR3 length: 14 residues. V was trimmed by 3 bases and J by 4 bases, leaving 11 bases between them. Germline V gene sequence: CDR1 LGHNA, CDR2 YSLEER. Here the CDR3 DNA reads TGCGCCAGCAGCCAGGGGACAAGCGCAGATACGCAGTATTTT. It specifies CASSQGTSADTQYF.